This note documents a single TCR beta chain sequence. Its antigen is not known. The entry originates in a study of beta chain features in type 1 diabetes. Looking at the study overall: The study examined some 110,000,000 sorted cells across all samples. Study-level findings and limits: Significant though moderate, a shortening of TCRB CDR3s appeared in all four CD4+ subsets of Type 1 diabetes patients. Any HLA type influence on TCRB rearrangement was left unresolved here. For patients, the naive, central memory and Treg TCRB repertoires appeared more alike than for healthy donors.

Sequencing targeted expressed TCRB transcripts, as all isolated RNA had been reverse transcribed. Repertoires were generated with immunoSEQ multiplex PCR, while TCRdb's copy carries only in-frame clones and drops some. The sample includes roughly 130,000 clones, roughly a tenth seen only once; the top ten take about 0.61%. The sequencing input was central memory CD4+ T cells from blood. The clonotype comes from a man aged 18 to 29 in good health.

The CDR3 nucleotides are TGTGCCAGCAGGATGACAGGGGTTGGCTACACCTTC. It yields the protein CASRMTGVGYTF. V is TRBV2 and J is TRBJ1-2; TRBD1 matches at 8 bases. The J segment lost 7 bases and the V segment lost 6 bases, leaving 4 bases of the junction unmatched. Germline V gene lookup returns CDR1 SNHLY and CDR2 FYNNEI. The CDR3 extends over 12 amino acids.